One sample yielded the 32 T cell receptor beta chains listed below, sequenced in a study of T cells after yellow fever vaccination. TCRdb used MiXCR to reprocess the 5' RACE reads, holding one entry per CDR3 protein. The repertoire holds about 320,000 distinct CDR3 sequences, with about 12% as singletons. Sample: CD4+ T cells sorted from PBMCs, taken 15 days after the yellow fever booster vaccination. The receptor source for this set is a young man who received the YFV17D yellow fever vaccine.

This clonotype was recorded at least ten times. V and J are TRBV6-6 and TRBJ1-2; D not certain. The CDR3 length is 13 residues. The V and J ends lost 6 bases and 4 bases respectively, with 12 bases between them. Germline CDR1 and CDR2: MNHNY and SVGAGI (reference sequence). The CDR3 DNA is TGTGCCAGCAGAACAGACGGCCTCTATGGCTACACCTTC. This encodes CASRTDGLYGYTF.

In this sample, this clonotype turned up a few times. The chain employs TRBV7-9 and TRBJ2-3; no firm D call. This CDR3 is 12 amino acids long. In germline, CDR1 is SEHNR, CDR2 FQNEAQ (reference sequence). V was trimmed by 3 bases and J by 3 bases, leaving 4 bases between them. CDR3 amino acids: CASSFATDTQYF. The DNA for the CDR3 is TGTGCCAGCAGCTTCGCGACAGATACGCAGTATTTT.

This clonotype has a handful of counts. In DNA form, the CDR3 reads TGTGCCATCAATTCTGACGGCGGGACGGCCTATGGCTACACCTTC. Its translation is CAINSDGGTAYGYTF. The V and J genes are TRBV10-3 and TRBJ1-2; TRBD1 might be the D (5 bases). CDR1 and CDR2 (germline): ENHRY, SYGVKD. V was clipped by 7 bases and J by 4 bases, with 19 bases between them. This CDR3 has 15 residues.

This chain uses TRBV11-2 with TRBJ2-2; possibly TRBD1 or TRBD2 for D (5 bases each). The V and J ends lost 4 bases and 4 bases respectively, with 22 bases between them. This CDR3 contains 18 residues. The germline CDR1 and CDR2 sequences are SGHAT and FQNNGV. The CDR3 DNA reads as TGTGCCAGCAGCTGGTGGGGGAAGGCAATTACGGCCACCGGGGAGCTGTTTTTT. Encoded protein: CASSWWGKAITATGELFF.

This clonotype has a handful of counts. V and J are TRBV2 and TRBJ2-5, with 7 positions matching TRBD1. The V segment lost 7 bases and the J segment 1 base; nucleotides outside the gene matches: 3. Germline CDR1 reads SNHLY; CDR2 reads FYNNEI. The length of the CDR3 is 13 residues. The CDR3 DNA sequence: TGTGCCAGCACCGGGACAGCCCAAGAGACCCAGTACTTC. It is translated as CASTGTAQETQYF.

The chain joins TRBV18 to TRBJ2-1; 11 bases align to TRBD2. CDR3 length equals 18 residues. Trimming took 0 bases from V and 0 from J; bases not matched to a gene: 4. Germline V gives CDR1 KGHSH, CDR2 LQKENI. CDR3 sequence: CASSPPASGRSSYNEQFF. The DNA for the CDR3 is TGTGCCAGCTCACCACCCGCTAGCGGGAGGAGCTCCTACAATGAGCAGTTCTTC.

This clonotype was seen many times. J is TRBJ2-6 and V is TRBV5-1; D unresolved. Trimming took off 7 bases at V and 0 bases at J, with 20 bases between the two ends. The CDR3 spans 18 residues. Per the germline V gene, CDR1 is SGHRS and CDR2 is YFSETQ. CDR3 region: CASGPRKGPLSGANVLTF. The CDR3 DNA is TGCGCCAGCGGCCCTAGGAAGGGTCCCCTCTCTGGGGCCAACGTCCTGACTTTC.

This clonotype was detected many times. The chain combines TRBV5-1 with TRBJ1-1; D not resolved. The germline V and J ends were trimmed by 4 bases and 2 bases, with 6 bases remaining between them. This CDR3 comprises 12 residues. Germline assignment: CDR1 SGHRS and CDR2 YFSETQ. The CDR3 loop reads CASSAGNTEAFF. In DNA form, the CDR3 reads TGCGCCAGCAGCGCCGGAAACACTGAAGCTTTCTTT. Filled out from reference TRBV5-1 and TRBJ1-1, the complete variable domain reads KAGVTQTPRYLIKTRGQQVTLSCSPISGHRSVSWYQQTPGQGLQFLFEYFSETQRNKGNFPGRFSGRQFSNSRSEMNVSTLELGDSALYLCASSAGNTEAFFGQGTRLTVV.

The chain carries TRBV6-5 and TRBJ2-1, with 11 bases that match TRBD1. Unmatched junction bases numbered 5, after V lost 5 bases and J lost 8 bases. The CDR3 has 14 amino acids. Per the germline V gene, CDR1 is MNHEY and CDR2 is SVGAGI. CDR3 in DNA: TGTGCCAGCAGTCGGACAGGGGGCATCGATGAGCAGTTCTTC. Translated: CASSRTGGIDEQFF.

This clonotype came up a few times. The CDR3 spells CSALGQTQETQYF. CDR3 sequence (DNA): TGCAGTGCCTTGGGACAGACACAAGAGACCCAGTACTTC. The J gene is TRBJ2-5, the V gene TRBV20-1, with 7 bases fitting TRBD1. CDR3 length equals 13 residues. The ends lost 6 bases at V and 2 bases at J; junction bases unmatched: 6. Germline loops: CDR1 DFQATT, CDR2 SNEGSKA (reference sequence).

This clonotype showed up just a few times. The chain employs TRBV6-2 or TRBV6-3 and TRBJ1-2, with 9 bases aligning to TRBD1. This CDR3 has 13 amino acids. The germline V gene encodes CDR1 MNHEY and CDR2 SVGEGT. The V gene end was trimmed by 9 bases and the J gene end by 5 bases; junction bases not matched to a gene: 7. This CDR3 reads CASGQGLIYGYTF. The CDR3 coding sequence is TGTGCCAGTGGACAGGGGCTAATTTATGGCTACACCTTC.

In its sample, this clonotype was seen a few times. The genes are TRBV7-2 and TRBJ2-2; 8 bases are a match to TRBD2. The V and J ends lost 6 bases and 8 bases, in that order; junction bases with no gene match: 11. There are 15 residues in the CDR3. From germline, CDR1 is SGHTA and CDR2 FQGNSA. The CDR3 nucleotides read TGTGCCAGCAGGCAACCCGGGGGGGGGCTAGGGGAGCTGTTTTTT. Its translation: CASRQPGGGLGELFF.

This clonotype occurred a few times. The DNA of the CDR3 is TGTGCCAGCACCCCGGGACAGGGAGGGGGTCAGCCCCAGCATTTT. Amino acid sequence: CASTPGQGGGQPQHF. The rearrangement uses TRBV12-3 or TRBV12-4 and TRBJ1-5; 9 nucleotides align to TRBD1. V was clipped by 7 bases and J by 6 bases; unmatched bases: 10. This CDR3 comprises 15 residues.

The chain links TRBV7-9 to TRBJ2-7, with D unresolved. The CDR3 loop spans 13 amino acids. Trimming removed 5 bases from V and 7 bases from J, with 15 bases in between. In germline, CDR1 is SEHNR, CDR2 FQNEAQ (reference sequence). The CDR3 region has the DNA TGTGCCAGCAGCCTGACGGGCGTCTGGGAGCAGTACTTC. This encodes CASSLTGVWEQYF.

This clonotype was counted ten times or more. Here the CDR3 reads CASSWGQGWTEAFF. The CDR3 coding sequence is TGTGCCAGCAGCTGGGGACAGGGTTGGACTGAAGCTTTCTTT. The chain combines TRBV5-6 with TRBJ1-1, with 9 bases lining up with TRBD1. V was clipped by 3 bases and J by 5 bases; unmatched bases: 5. The CDR3 loop spans 14 amino acids. The germline V gene encodes CDR1 SGHDT and CDR2 YYEEEE.

This clonotype was found many times. The rearrangement uses TRBV7-2 and TRBJ2-2; either TRBD1 or TRBD2 may supply D (5 bases each). The CDR3 length is 15 residues. V lost 5 bases to trimming and J lost 0 bases, with 10 bases between them. Germline CDR1 and CDR2: SGHTA and FQGNSA. The CDR3 is CASSRDPTNTGELFF. CDR3 bases: TGTGCCAGCAGCAGGGACCCCACGAACACCGGGGAGCTGTTTTTT.

The rearrangement uses TRBV7-2 and TRBJ1-2, with 7 positions matching TRBD1. Trimming took 5 bases from V and 4 from J; bases not matched to a gene: 7. Germline values: CDR1 SGHTA, CDR2 FQGNSA. CDR3 length equals 14 residues. The CDR3 region is CASSGGQSSYGYTF. CDR3 nucleotides: TGTGCCAGCAGCGGGGGACAGAGTTCCTATGGCTACACCTTC.

In its sample, this clonotype was seen a few times. This chain connects TRBV20-1 to TRBJ1-1, with 7 nucleotides matching TRBD1. Losses at the gene ends were 3 bases for V and 6 bases for J; bases not matched to a gene: 7. Germline CDR1 reads DFQATT; CDR2 reads SNEGSKA (reference sequence). The CDR3 is 13 amino acids. CDR3 sequence (DNA): TGCAGTGCTAGGGAGGGGGCTTGGGCTGAAGCTTTCTTT. The encoded protein is CSAREGAWAEAFF.

This clonotype was observed a handful of times. CDR3 DNA sequence: TGTGCCAGCAGCCTCAAGGGGGGCTCCGGCTACACCTTC. Encoded protein: CASSLKGGSGYTF. The chain recombines TRBV12-3 or TRBV12-4 with TRBJ1-2, with a weak D call TRBD1 (6 bases). This CDR3 is built from 13 residues. The V end lost 6 bases, the J end lost 8 bases, and 16 bases lay between the germline ends.

This clonotype occurred a few times. J is TRBJ2-3 and V is TRBV4-2; 11 bases fit TRBD2. Germline values: CDR1 LGHNA, CDR2 YNFKEQ. V shed 1 base, J shed 0 bases, and the junction held 3 bases outside the gene matches. CDR3 length: 17 residues. The CDR3: CASSQVLAGGSTDTQYF. Here the CDR3 DNA reads TGTGCCAGCAGCCAAGTTCTAGCGGGGGGTAGCACAGATACGCAGTATTTT.

In this sample, this clonotype turned up a few times. The chain carries TRBV6-2 or TRBV6-3 and TRBJ1-2; D might be TRBD1 (6 bases). V was cut by 2 bases and J by 2 bases, with 15 bases left in between. Per the germline V gene, CDR1 is MNHEY and CDR2 is SVGEGT. The CDR3 covers 16 residues. The CDR3 spells CASSYAYRGQNYGYTF. DNA for the CDR3: TGTGCCAGCAGTTACGCCTATCGGGGACAAAACTATGGCTACACCTTC.

This clonotype was counted a few times. The chain couples TRBV2 to TRBJ2-1; the D is unclear. V lost 2 bases and J 4 bases, leaving 6 bases between the germline ends. CDR3 length: 13 amino acids. Germline V gene lookup returns CDR1 SNHLY and CDR2 FYNNEI. The chain's CDR3 is CASSESAYNEQFF. The CDR3 coding sequence is TGTGCCAGCAGTGAAAGCGCGTACAATGAGCAGTTCTTC.

V gene TRBV11-1 combines with J gene TRBJ1-1; weak D call: TRBD1 (5 bases). The V and J ends lost 5 bases and 7 bases respectively, with 11 bases between them. Germline V lookup: CDR1 SGHAT, CDR2 FQDESV (reference sequence). CDR3 length equals 12 residues. The CDR3 is CASSRRGLEAFF. CDR3 DNA: TGTGCCAGCAGCCGGAGGGGCCTTGAAGCTTTCTTT.

This clonotype was seen a few times. The J gene is TRBJ1-4, the V gene TRBV12-3 or TRBV12-4; D is unresolved. Trimming took 5 bases from V and 0 from J, leaving 10 bases between them. The CDR3 covers 15 residues. The CDR3 spells CASSVHSATNEKLFF. In DNA form, the CDR3 reads TGTGCCAGCAGTGTCCACAGTGCAACTAATGAAAAACTGTTTTTT.

The gene calls are TRBV5-5 and TRBJ2-2, with D hard to call. This CDR3 comprises 17 residues. Trimming took off 0 bases at V and 12 bases at J, with 24 bases between the two ends. Per the germline V gene, CDR1 is SGHKS and CDR2 is YYEKEE (reference sequence). CDR3 protein: CASSLATNSHRTFKLFF. CDR3 nucleotides: TGTGCCAGCAGCTTGGCCACTAATTCACACCGAACTTTTAAGCTGTTTTTT. Combining the CDR3 with reference TRBV5-5 and TRBJ2-2 gives the whole variable domain DAGVTQSPTHLIKTRGQQVTLRCSPISGHKSVSWYQQVLGQGPQFIFQYYEKEERGRGNFPDRFSARQFPNYSSELNVNALLLGDSALYLCASSLATNSHRTFKLFFGEGSRLTVL.

The V and J genes are TRBV5-1 and TRBJ1-2, with a weak D call TRBD1 (5 bases). Germline CDR1 reads SGHRS; CDR2 reads YFSETQ. The ends were cut back, 4 bases at V and 4 bases at J, with 8 bases in the middle. This CDR3 is 12 amino acids long. CDR3 sequence: CASSGDFYGYTF. Written as DNA, the CDR3 is TGCGCCAGCAGCGGGGACTTCTATGGCTACACCTTC.

The V gene is TRBV7-2, the J gene TRBJ1-1; 7 nucleotides agree with TRBD1. Trimming cost V 5 bases and J 3 bases; bases outside gene matches: 6. There are 14 residues in the CDR3. CDR1 and CDR2 from the germline V gene are SGHTA and FQGNSA. The CDR3 DNA is TGTGCCAGCAGCACAACAGGGGCGGACACTGAAGCTTTCTTT. Amino acids: CASSTTGADTEAFF.

V is TRBV9 and J is TRBJ1-6; D gene unclear. The CDR3 totals 15 residues. Germline values: CDR1 SGDLS, CDR2 YYNGEE. The ends were cut back, 4 bases at V and 8 bases at J, with 16 bases in the middle. CDR3 nucleotides: TGTGCCAGCAGCCCCTCTCTGGGGATGGATTCACCCCTCCACTTT. As protein: CASSPSLGMDSPLHF.

This clonotype was seen a few times. The chain has TRBV10-3 and TRBJ2-7; D is perhaps TRBD1 or TRBD2 (5 bases each). V was trimmed by 2 bases and J by 0 bases, leaving 8 bases between them. The germline V gene has CDR1 ENHRY and CDR2 SYGVKD. The CDR3 is 14 residues long. The CDR3 is CAISEGGFSYEQYF. The CDR3 bases are TGTGCCATCAGTGAGGGGGGATTCTCCTACGAGCAGTACTTC.

The chain carries TRBV4-2 and TRBJ2-7, with a possible D match to TRBD2 (5 bases). Trimming removed 6 bases at V and 6 bases at J, with 12 bases between. CDR1 and CDR2 (germline): LGHNA, YNFKEQ. This CDR3 comprises 12 residues. CDR3: CASRGLLGEQYF. CDR3 sequence (DNA): TGTGCCAGCAGAGGACTCCTGGGCGAGCAGTACTTC.

This clonotype was counted at least ten times. V usage is TRBV6-5 and J usage is TRBJ1-2; the D gene is possibly TRBD1 (5 bases). Trimming pared 2 bases from V and 4 bases from J, leaving 5 bases between. This CDR3 has 12 residues. Germline V lookup: CDR1 MNHEY, CDR2 SVGAGI. In DNA form, the CDR3 reads TGTGCCAGCAGTTACGGGGGCTATGGCTACACCTTC. It translates to CASSYGGYGYTF.

This chain uses TRBV6-5 with TRBJ2-4, with a tentative D call TRBD1 (7 bases). Germline V lookup: CDR1 MNHEY, CDR2 SVGAGI. Trimming removed 10 bases from V and 9 bases from J, with 19 bases in between. The length of the CDR3 is 13 residues. The CDR3 DNA follows: TGTGCCACTAGGAGGGGGCAGTTGGGCATTCAGTACTTC. Translated, it gives CATRRGQLGIQYF.